The T cell receptor beta chain under discussion was sequenced for a study of CD8 T cells in ankylosing spondylitis. Study observations and caveats: Disease-associated clones were CD8+ and fairly uncommon in peripheral blood. A TCR beta motif of eight or nine highly homologous variants seemed to mark ankylosing spondylitis blood.

On this clonotype: Its antigen remains unidentified.

Germline V gene data show CDR1 as DFQATT and CDR2 as SNEGSKA (reference sequence). Trimming cost V 3 bases and J 2 bases, with 11 bases left between them. The length of the CDR3 is 13 residues. A quantitative 5'-RACE method, one with molecular barcodes, was used to make TCR beta libraries. TCRdb re-analysed the 5' RACE reads in MiXCR, keeping a single row per CDR3 protein. This table holds some 140,000 distinct CDR3 sequences, about 15% found once. This clonotype was obtained from a male donor with ankylosing spondylitis. V usage is TRBV20-1 and J usage is TRBJ2-7, with D maybe TRBD1 (5 bases). The sample comprised blood, either unsorted or a sorted T cell fraction (not recorded which). The CDR3 loop is CSARGIGAYEQYF. As DNA, the CDR3 is TGCAGTGCTAGGGGCATAGGGGCCTACGAGCAGTACTTC.